The T cell receptor beta chain under discussion was sequenced for a study of Ad26.COV2.S vaccination and SARS-CoV-2 variants. Libraries were prepared by immunoSEQ multiplex PCR; TCRdb keeps only in-frame clonotypes and omits some of them. In the table there are about 94,000 clones, under 90% of which are singletons. The V gene end was trimmed by 3 bases and the J gene end by 6 bases; junction bases not matched to a gene: 9. The CDR3 spans 15 residues. The germline V gene encodes CDR1 LNHDA and CDR2 SQIVND (reference sequence). Overall study findings and caveats: It was reported that spike-specific CD8+ and CD4+ T cell responses were substantially broad after vaccination. Vaccinees displayed broader spike-specific TCR repertoires than placebo recipients. Placebo recipients and vaccine recipients were similar in non-spike TCR breadth. Estimates derived from TCR breadth and depth analyses may have underestimated total T cell responses.

This clone was seen a few times. The antigen remains undetermined. Sequenced material: peripheral blood, taken after recovery from COVID-19. V and J are TRBV19 and TRBJ1-2; TRBD1 agrees at 8 bases. This receptor was identified in a human donor who had recovered from COVID-19. CDR3 loop: CASSISQGARNGYTF. The CDR3 DNA reads as TGTGCCAGTAGTATCAGTCAGGGGGCGCGGAATGGCTACACCTTC. Combining the CDR3 with reference TRBV19 and TRBJ1-2 gives the whole variable domain DGGITQSPKYLFRKEGQNVTLSCEQNLNHDAMYWYRQDPGQGLRLIYYSQIVNDFQKGDIAEGYSVSREKKESFPLTVTSAQKNPTAFYLCASSISQGARNGYTFGSGTRLTVV.